This T cell receptor (beta chain) derives from a study of T cell repertoires in cytomegalovirus infection. Study summary: CMV infection and matching HLA type were both indicated by public TCR beta signatures.

One entry per CDR3 protein results from TCRdb running MiXCR on the reads. The sample contains under 200,000 distinct CDR3 sequences, approximately 30% of which appear only once. In its sample, this clonotype was seen many times. The CDR3 runs 15 residues. Deletions cut 4 bases from V and 0 bases from J, with 10 bases between. Germline assignment: CDR1 SGHTA and CDR2 FQGNSA. The TCR was taken from a human donor in good health (CMV status not recorded). Some clones in this sample may be carry-over from other donors' samples. This chain connects TRBV7-2 to TRBJ1-5; D gene uncertain. The sequenced material came from PBMCs. The CDR3 nucleotides are TGTGCCAGCAGCTCGGACGGAAATAGCAATCAGCCCCAGCATTTT. It specifies CASSSDGNSNQPQHF.